This T cell receptor (beta chain) was captured by sequencing in a study of cytomegalovirus exposure and HLA in healthy donors. PCR involved 60 Vbeta and 13 Jbeta primers. The repertoire was sequenced with immunoSEQ multiplex PCR; TCRdb's copy has only in-frame clones and lacks some. Of 150,000 to 200,000 clones listed, around 83% were seen once; the top ten hold approximately 1.6%. The V end lost 2 bases, the J end lost 1 base, and 8 bases lay between the germline ends. Germline CDR1 and CDR2: LNHDA and SQIVND (reference sequence). CDR3 length equals 14 residues. Details on this clone: Additional DNA sequences in this sample encode the identical CDR3.

The receptor comes from a man aged 40-55 years in good health and CMV-seropositive. Sequencing was carried out using PBMCs. This rearrangement joins TRBV19 to TRBJ1-1, with D perhaps TRBD1 (5 bases). The CDR3 bases are TGTGCCAGTAGTATACTTGGGGCGAACACTGAAGCTTTCTTT. Translated: CASSILGANTEAFF.